In this sample, the clone carrying this T cell receptor beta chain turned up many times. As the template, RNA transcripts were used to amplify TCR beta CDR3 regions. HTBI primers primed a first-round RT-PCR, and a second-round multiplex PCR followed. Each CDR3 protein is one row after TCRdb ran MiXCR on the multiplex PCR reads. This table has roughly 610,000 distinct CDR3 sequences, approximately 22% appearing once. The data belong to a study of Graves' ophthalmopathy and Graves' hyperthyroidism. PBMCs stemmed from around 9 ml of fresh peripheral blood. The CDR3 has 16 residues. CDR1 and CDR2 from the germline V gene are SQVTM and ANQGSEA. V dropped 0 bases and J dropped 5 bases, with 19 bases sitting between them.

The clonotype originates from a woman under 30 with stable Graves' hyperthyroidism. Some clones in this sample may be carry-over from other donors' samples. The specimen sequenced was peripheral blood. The chain couples TRBV29-1 to TRBJ1-1; a possible D gene is TRBD1 (5 bases). Here the CDR3 DNA reads TGCAGCGTTGAAGATCACGGGGACTTAAAGGGGACTGAAGCTTTCTTT. Its translation is CSVEDHGDLKGTEAFF. Variable domain in full (rest from reference TRBV29-1 and TRBJ1-1): SAVISQKPSRDICQRGTSLTIQCQVDSQVTMMFWYRQQPGQSLTLIATANQGSEATYESGFVIDKFPISRPNLTFSTLTVSNMSPEDSSIYLCSVEDHGDLKGTEAFFGQGTRLTVV.